This TCR beta chain emerged from a study of response to subunit inactivated influenza vaccine. General observations from the study: Authors suggested each seasonal influenza vaccination recruits few new T cells.

As to this clonotype: Its target is not known.

The length of the CDR3 is 14 residues. Germline V gives CDR1 MNHEY, CDR2 SVGAGI. The V end lost 2 bases, the J end lost 9 bases, and 14 bases lay between the germline ends. TCRdb recomputed calls from the RT-PCR reads with MiXCR, one row per CDR3 protein. The table has under 200,000 distinct CDR3 sequences, under 13% seen once. The chain links TRBV6-5 to TRBJ2-1; D is possibly TRBD1 (5 bases). This clonotype was sampled from a man aged 50 to 60 who received an inactivated influenza vaccine. The source was non-naive T cells sorted from PBMCs, collected roughly 6 weeks after vaccination. The CDR3 loop is CASSYAGPQGEQFF. The DNA for the CDR3 is TGTGCCAGCAGTTACGCCGGACCGCAGGGTGAGCAGTTCTTC.